This T cell receptor (beta chain) was profiled in a study of blood T cell repertoires in COVID-19. Study as a whole: Italy, Spain and the United States were the sources of the convalescent and acute COVID-19 samples. The cDNA or gDNA used as material had been derived from T cells, B-cell-depleted T cells, or PBMCs.

The V and J ends lost 6 bases and 7 bases respectively, with 10 bases between them. CDR1 and CDR2 (germline): SGHTA, FQGNSA. The CDR3 runs to 13 residues. How the authors handled the data: Cell counts per sample came from amplifying reference gene primers. Using immunoSEQ multiplex PCR, the repertoire was profiled, and TCRdb retains in-frame clones only, with some absent. V, J and clone size derive from that table, while D and trimming were established from the DNA sequence. There are about 190,000 clones in the sample; around 82% occur only once, and less than 3.5% lies in the top ten. The rearrangement joins TRBV7-2 to TRBJ1-6; D may be TRBD1 (5 bases). This sequence was found in a man aged 45-60 years with active or convalescent COVID-19. The sequenced sample consisted of peripheral blood. DNA for the CDR3: TGTGCCAGCAGGCCCGACAGCAATTCACCCCTCCACTTT. Encoded protein: CASRPDSNSPLHF.